Presented here are 18 T cell receptor beta chains from one specimen sequenced in a study of T cell repertoires in cytomegalovirus infection. A single record per CDR3 protein comes from TCRdb applying MiXCR to the reads. Here the sample spans roughly 800,000 distinct CDR3 sequences, approximately 32% being singletons. These receptors' antigens are unknown. The sequenced sample was cultured CD8+ T cells from PBMCs, obtained from culture after CMV antigen stimulation. The receptors here all came from a human donor in good health (CMV status not recorded). Some clones in this sample may be carry-over from other donors' samples.

There are a few counts of this clonotype. The chain uses TRBV5-1 and TRBJ2-5; the match to TRBD1 covers 7 bases. V dropped 0 bases and J dropped 0; count of bases not matched to a gene: 8. CDR1 and CDR2 from the germline V gene are SGHRS and YFSETQ. The CDR3 runs 17 residues. In DNA form, the CDR3 reads TGCGCCAGCAGCTTGGGGCCGGGACAGAAGTACCAAGAGACCCAGTACTTC. This codes for CASSLGPGQKYQETQYF.

In this sample, this clonotype turned up a few times. The J gene is TRBJ2-3, the V gene TRBV12-3 or TRBV12-4, with 12 bases identical to TRBD2. The CDR3 totals 16 residues. The trim removed 6 bases at V and 2 bases at J, leaving 6 bases unmatched. The CDR3 DNA reads TGTGCCAGCAGAACCCTAGCGGGGGGGTCCACAGATACGCAGTATTTT. Amino acids: CASRTLAGGSTDTQYF.

J is TRBJ2-7 and V is TRBV28, with D tentatively TRBD1 (6 bases). The V gene lost 6 bases and the J gene lost 4 bases, with 19 bases spanning the gap. The CDR3 is 15 amino acids. The V gene's germline CDR1 is MDHEN and CDR2 SYDVKM. The CDR3 sequence is CASSPPGTQGYEQYV. The CDR3 DNA is TGTGCCAGCAGCCCCCCCGGGACACAAGGTTACGAGCAGTACGTC.

This clonotype has only a few counts. This rearrangement joins TRBV27 to TRBJ2-2; the D is unclear. The CDR3 has 11 amino acids. V lost 7 bases, J lost 4 bases, and 4 bases lay in between. Germline V gene sequence: CDR1 MNHEY, CDR2 SMNVEV (reference sequence). CDR3 bases: TGTGCCAGCACGGCCACCGGGGAGCTGTTTTTT. It specifies CASTATGELFF.

This clonotype showed up just a few times. At one end, the junction sequence differs from germline, possibly due to a read error. The chain employs TRBV27 and TRBJ1-1, with D unresolved. CDR1 and CDR2 (germline): MNHEY, SMNVEV (reference sequence). The CDR3 spans 14 residues. CDR3 DNA: TGCGCCAGCAGCCTGGGGAGAGGAAGCACTGAAGCTTTCTTT. Residues: CASSLGRGSTEAFF.

This clonotype has only a few counts. The CDR3: CASSFTNLDTQYF. CDR3 DNA: TGTGCCAGCAGCTTCACGAATTTAGATACGCAGTATTTT. This chain links TRBV5-4 with TRBJ2-3; D gene unclear. Trimming took 2 bases from V and 5 from J, leaving 9 bases between them. This CDR3 has 13 amino acids. CDR1 and CDR2 (germline): SGHNT, YYREEE (reference sequence).

The chain couples TRBV4-1 to TRBJ2-5; the D gene is possibly TRBD1 (5 bases). V was clipped by 4 bases and J by 5 bases, with 17 bases between them. The CDR3 is 15 amino acids. Looked up from germline, CDR1 is MGHRA and CDR2 is YSYEKL. The CDR3 DNA reads as TGCGCCAGCAGCCTATGGGCGCAGGGCTCTGAGACCCAGTACTTC. It codes for CASSLWAQGSETQYF.

The chain has TRBV28 and TRBJ2-7; no definite D call. Germline CDR1 reads MDHEN; CDR2 reads SYDVKM. Trimming removed 4 bases from V and 0 bases from J, with 22 bases in between. The length of the CDR3 is 18 residues. In DNA form, the CDR3 reads TGTGCCAGCAGTTCCCCAAGTCCAGGAACTCTCAACTCCTACGAGCAGTACGTC. Protein: CASSSPSPGTLNSYEQYV.

In its sample, this clonotype was seen a few times. This CDR3 reads CASSLERLAPHQETQYF. The CDR3 DNA reads TGTGCCAGCAGCTTAGAGAGGCTAGCTCCCCACCAAGAGACCCAGTACTTC. The rearrangement uses TRBV7-8 and TRBJ2-5; tentatively, D is TRBD2 (5 bases). CDR3 length: 17 residues. Germline V CDR1 and CDR2: SGHVS, FQNEAQ. Trimming shortened V by 1 base and J by 0 bases, and 15 bases separated the two germline ends.

This clonotype is a singleton in its sample. The DNA for the CDR3 is TGTGCCACCAGCAGAGAGGGCACCGGGGAGCTGTTTTTT. Its translation: CATSREGTGELFF. This sequence joins TRBV15 and TRBJ2-2; no clear D gene. This CDR3 is built from 13 residues. CDR1 is LNHNV and CDR2 is YYDKDF in the germline V gene (reference sequence). Trimming took 0 bases from V and 4 from J, leaving 3 bases between them.

This clonotype was detected ten times or more. V usage is TRBV7-9 and J usage is TRBJ2-7; D possibly corresponds to TRBD2 (6 bases). The CDR3 has 15 residues. V was cut by 1 base and J by 3 bases, with 13 bases left in between. Germline CDR1 and CDR2: SEHNR and FQNEAQ (reference sequence). The CDR3 region has the DNA TGTGCCAGCAGCTTAGTGGGGGACTCAAACTACGAGCAGTACTTC. Translating it yields CASSLVGDSNYEQYF.

The rearrangement uses TRBV7-9 and TRBJ2-7, with 12 bases matching TRBD2. The V gene's germline CDR1 is SEHNR and CDR2 FQNEAQ (reference sequence). Unmatched junction bases numbered 14, after V lost 5 bases and J lost 0 bases. The CDR3 totals 19 residues. This CDR3 reads CASSLTGLAGPRGSYEQYF. The CDR3 coding sequence is TGTGCCAGCAGCCTAACGGGACTAGCGGGTCCCCGAGGCTCCTACGAGCAGTACTTC.

This clonotype was observed a few times. The rearrangement joins TRBV14 to TRBJ2-2; TRBD1 is a possible D gene (6 bases). The CDR3 is 15 amino acids. V lost 5 bases and J 5 bases, leaving 15 bases between the germline ends. The germline CDR1 and CDR2 sequences are SGHDN and FVKESK. The CDR3 coding sequence is TGTGCCAGCAGCAGGACGAACAGGGAAACCGGGGAGCTGTTTTTT. Protein sequence: CASSRTNRETGELFF.

This clonotype was seen more than once but under ten times. The chain carries TRBV12-3 or TRBV12-4 and TRBJ2-5; TRBD2 matches at 11 bases. Trimming cost V 7 bases and J 5 bases; bases outside gene matches: 6. This CDR3 contains 14 residues. As DNA, the CDR3 is TGTGCCAGCAATAGCGGGGGGGCGAGGGAGACCCAGTACTTC. Its translation is CASNSGGARETQYF.

This clonotype was observed at least ten times. The chain links TRBV27 to TRBJ2-7; no definite D call. From germline, CDR1 is MNHEY and CDR2 SMNVEV (reference sequence). The CDR3 runs to 13 residues. Trimming left V 0 bases short and J 4 bases short, with 7 bases between. DNA of the CDR3: TGTGCCAGCAGTTTATCCCCAGCGTACGAGCAGTACGTC. Protein product: CASSLSPAYEQYV.

This clonotype was recorded once. The V and J genes are TRBV29-1 and TRBJ2-1; D possibly uses TRBD1 or TRBD2 (5 bases each). The length of the CDR3 is 15 residues. Germline V gives CDR1 SQVTM, CDR2 ANQGSEA. V lost 0 bases and J 4 bases, leaving 13 bases between the germline ends. The CDR3 here is CSVEDDGTVYNEQFF. The CDR3 DNA reads TGCAGCGTTGAAGATGACGGGACGGTTTACAATGAGCAGTTCTTC.

The gene calls are TRBV12-5 and TRBJ2-1, with 14 bases aligning to TRBD2. Losses at the gene ends were 2 bases for V and 5 bases for J; bases not matched to a gene: 5. CDR3 length equals 17 residues. Germline CDR1 is LGHNT and CDR2 is FRNRAP. CDR3: CASGLPTSGGDHNEQFF. CDR3 nucleotides: TGTGCTAGTGGTTTGCCGACTAGCGGGGGGGATCACAATGAGCAGTTCTTC.

The rearrangement links TRBV27 to TRBJ1-3; D might be TRBD1 (6 bases). The V end was cut by 2 bases, the J end by 4 bases, with 15 bases between. The CDR3 contains 16 residues. Germline CDR1 reads MNHEY; CDR2 reads SMNVEV (reference sequence). DNA for the CDR3: TGTGCCAGCAGTTTAAATGGCCGGGGGCAGGGAAACACCATATATTTT. Protein product: CASSLNGRGQGNTIYF.